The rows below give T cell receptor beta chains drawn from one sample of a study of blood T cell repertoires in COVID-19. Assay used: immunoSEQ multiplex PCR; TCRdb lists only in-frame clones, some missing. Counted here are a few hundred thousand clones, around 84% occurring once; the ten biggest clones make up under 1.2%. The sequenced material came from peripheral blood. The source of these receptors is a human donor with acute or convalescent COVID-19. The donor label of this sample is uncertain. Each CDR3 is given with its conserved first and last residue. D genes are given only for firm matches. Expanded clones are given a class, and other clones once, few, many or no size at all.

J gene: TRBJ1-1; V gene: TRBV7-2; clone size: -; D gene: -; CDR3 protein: CASSSRRGNTEAFF; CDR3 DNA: TGTGCCAGCAGCTCTAGGCGGGGGAACACTGAAGCTTTCTTT
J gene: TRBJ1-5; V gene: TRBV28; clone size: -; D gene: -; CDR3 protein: CASPPLGGVLNQPQHF; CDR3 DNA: TGTGCCAGCCCACCCCTCGGGGGGGTCCTTAATCAGCCCCAGCATTTT
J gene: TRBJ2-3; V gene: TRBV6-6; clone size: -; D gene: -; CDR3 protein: CASSYSMGGHTQYF; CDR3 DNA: TGTGCCAGCAGTTACTCAATGGGGGGACATACGCAGTATTTT
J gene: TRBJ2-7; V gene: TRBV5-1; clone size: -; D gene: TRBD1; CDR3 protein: CASGTGTGKGQYF; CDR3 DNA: TGCGCCAGCGGAACCGGGACAGGCAAAGGGCAGTACTTC
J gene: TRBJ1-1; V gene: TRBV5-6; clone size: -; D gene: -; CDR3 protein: CASSLYGAEAFF; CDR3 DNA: TGTGCCAGCAGCCTCTATGGAGCAGAAGCTTTCTTT
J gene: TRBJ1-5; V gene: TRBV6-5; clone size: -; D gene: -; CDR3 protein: CASWGRGRNQPQHF; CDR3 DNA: TGTGCCAGCTGGGGGAGGGGACGAAATCAGCCCCAGCATTTT
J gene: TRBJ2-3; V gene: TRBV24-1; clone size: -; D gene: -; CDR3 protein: CATSDPYTQYF; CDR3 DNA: TGTGCCACCAGTGATCCCTATACGCAGTATTTT
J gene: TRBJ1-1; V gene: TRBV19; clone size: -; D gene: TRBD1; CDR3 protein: CASSPMRTGWTEAFF; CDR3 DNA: TGTGCCAGTAGTCCGATGCGGACAGGGTGGACTGAAGCTTTCTTT
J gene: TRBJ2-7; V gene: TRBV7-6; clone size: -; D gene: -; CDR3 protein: CASSLDIAASYEQYF; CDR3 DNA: TGTGCCAGCAGCTTAGACATAGCGGCCTCCTACGAGCAGTACTTC
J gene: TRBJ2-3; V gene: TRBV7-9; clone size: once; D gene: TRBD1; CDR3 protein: CASSSTGDSTDTQYF; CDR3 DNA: TGTGCCAGCAGCTCAACAGGGGACAGCACAGATACGCAGTATTTT
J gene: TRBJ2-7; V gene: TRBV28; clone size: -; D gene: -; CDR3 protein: CASSLPSLVSEQYF; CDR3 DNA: TGTGCCAGCAGTTTACCCTCTCTAGTTTCCGAGCAGTACTTC
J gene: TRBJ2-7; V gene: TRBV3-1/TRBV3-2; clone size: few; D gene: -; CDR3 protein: CASSHAGGEQYF; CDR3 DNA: TGTGCCAGCAGCCATGCGGGCGGCGAGCAGTACTTC
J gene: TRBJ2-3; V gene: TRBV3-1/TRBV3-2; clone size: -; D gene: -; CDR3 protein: CASSQDPADTQYF; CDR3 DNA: TGTGCCAGCAGCCAAGATCCGGCAGATACGCAGTATTTT
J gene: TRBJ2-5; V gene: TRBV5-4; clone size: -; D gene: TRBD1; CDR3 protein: CASSSTGGGETQYF; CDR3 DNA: TGTGCCAGCAGCTCAACAGGGGGCGGGGAGACCCAGTACTTC
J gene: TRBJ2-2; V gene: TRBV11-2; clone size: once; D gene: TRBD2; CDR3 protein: CASSLGVGGVNTGELFF; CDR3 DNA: TGTGCCAGCAGCTTAGGAGTGGGGGGGGTCAACACCGGGGAGCTGTTTTTT
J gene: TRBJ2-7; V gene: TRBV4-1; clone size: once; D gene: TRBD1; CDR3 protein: CASSRDRGLPYEQYF; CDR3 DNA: TGCGCCAGCAGCCGGGACAGGGGACTCCCCTACGAGCAGTACTTC
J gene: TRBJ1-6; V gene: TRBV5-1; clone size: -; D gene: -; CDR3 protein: CASSPGAQFSPLHF; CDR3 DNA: TGCGCCAGCAGCCCAGGGGCACAGTTTTCACCCCTCCACTTT
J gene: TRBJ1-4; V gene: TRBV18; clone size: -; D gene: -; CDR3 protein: CASSPVGPTNEKLFF; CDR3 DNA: TGTGCCAGCTCACCCGTGGGGCCAACTAATGAAAAACTGTTTTTT
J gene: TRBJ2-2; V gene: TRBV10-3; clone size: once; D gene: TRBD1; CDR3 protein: CAIRWTGAGELFF; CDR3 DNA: TGTGCCATCAGATGGACAGGGGCCGGGGAGCTGTTTTTT
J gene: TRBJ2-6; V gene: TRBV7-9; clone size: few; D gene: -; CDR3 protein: CASSLGASSSGANVLTF; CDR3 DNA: TGTGCCAGCAGCTTAGGGGCGTCAAGCTCTGGGGCCAACGTCCTGACTTTC
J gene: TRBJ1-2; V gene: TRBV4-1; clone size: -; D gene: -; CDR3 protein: CASSQDNGGYTF; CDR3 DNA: TGCGCCAGCAGCCAAGATAACGGTGGCTACACCTTC
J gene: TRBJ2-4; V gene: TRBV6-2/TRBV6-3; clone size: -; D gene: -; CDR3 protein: CASSNRADGNIQYF; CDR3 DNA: TGTGCCAGCAGCAACAGGGCTGATGGGAACATTCAGTACTTC
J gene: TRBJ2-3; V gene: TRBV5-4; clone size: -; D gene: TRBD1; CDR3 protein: CASTLTGTGGDTQYF; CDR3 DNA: TGTGCCAGCACTCTCACCGGGACAGGGGGAGATACGCAGTATTTT
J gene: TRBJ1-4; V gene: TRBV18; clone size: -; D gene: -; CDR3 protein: CASSLRVRTNEKLFF; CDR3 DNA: TGTGCCAGCTCACTCAGGGTTAGGACTAATGAAAAACTGTTTTTT
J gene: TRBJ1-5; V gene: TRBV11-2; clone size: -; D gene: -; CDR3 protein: CASSLDGRYQPQHF; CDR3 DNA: TGTGCCAGCAGCTTAGATGGGAGGTATCAGCCCCAGCATTTT
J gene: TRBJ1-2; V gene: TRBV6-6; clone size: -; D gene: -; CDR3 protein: CASTTPADRRYGYTF; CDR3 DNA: TGTGCCAGCACCACCCCCGCCGACAGGCGATATGGCTACACCTTC
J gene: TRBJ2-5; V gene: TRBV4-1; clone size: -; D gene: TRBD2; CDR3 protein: CASSQASGGGVQETQYF; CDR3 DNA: TGCGCCAGCAGCCAAGCTAGCGGGGGCGGGGTACAGGAGACCCAGTACTTC
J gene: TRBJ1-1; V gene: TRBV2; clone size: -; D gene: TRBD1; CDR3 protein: CASSRRDSSSEAFF; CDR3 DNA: TGTGCCAGCAGTCGCCGGGACAGTAGTTCTGAAGCTTTCTTT
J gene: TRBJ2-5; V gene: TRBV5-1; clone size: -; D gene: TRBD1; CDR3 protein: CASSLDRGMGTQYF; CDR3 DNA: TGCGCCAGCAGCTTAGACAGGGGCATGGGGACCCAGTACTTC
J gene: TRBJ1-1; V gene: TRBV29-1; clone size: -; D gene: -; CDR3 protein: CSVRRGNTEAFF; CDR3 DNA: TGCAGCGTACGACGGGGGAACACTGAAGCTTTCTTT
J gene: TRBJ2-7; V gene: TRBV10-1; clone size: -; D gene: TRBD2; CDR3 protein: CASSEYEGAGETYEQYF; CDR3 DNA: TGCGCCAGCAGTGAATATGAGGGCGCGGGGGAAACCTACGAGCAGTACTTC
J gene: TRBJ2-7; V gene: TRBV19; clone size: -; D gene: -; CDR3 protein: CASSLMPSQNTEQYF; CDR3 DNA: TGTGCCAGTAGTCTAATGCCATCACAGAACACTGAGCAGTACTTC
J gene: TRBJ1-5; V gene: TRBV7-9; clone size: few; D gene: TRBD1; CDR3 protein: CASRRDRAQPQHF; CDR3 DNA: TGTGCCAGCAGACGAGACAGGGCTCAGCCCCAGCATTTT
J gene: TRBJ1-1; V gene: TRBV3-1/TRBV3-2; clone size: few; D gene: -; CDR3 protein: CASSQRGGGGRRTEAFF; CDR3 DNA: TGTGCCAGCAGCCAACGGGGGGGCGGCGGGAGGCGGACTGAAGCTTTCTTT
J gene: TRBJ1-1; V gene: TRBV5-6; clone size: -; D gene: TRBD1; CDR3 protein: CASSRRDRGIKNTEAFF; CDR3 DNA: TGTGCCAGCAGCCGCCGGGACAGGGGGATAAAGAACACTGAAGCTTTCTTT
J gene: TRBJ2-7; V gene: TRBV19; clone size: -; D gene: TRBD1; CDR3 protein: CASSPRTGKLGPYEQYF; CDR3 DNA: TGTGCCAGTAGTCCCCGGACAGGGAAACTAGGGCCCTACGAGCAGTACTTC
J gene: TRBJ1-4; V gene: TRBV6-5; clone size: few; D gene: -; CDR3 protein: CASSAWGGDEKLFF; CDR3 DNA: TGTGCCAGCAGCGCTTGGGGGGGCGATGAAAAACTGTTTTTT
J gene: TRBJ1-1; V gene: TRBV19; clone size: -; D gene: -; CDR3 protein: CASRDHQDGAFF; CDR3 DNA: TGTGCCAGTAGAGATCATCAGGATGGCGCTTTCTTT
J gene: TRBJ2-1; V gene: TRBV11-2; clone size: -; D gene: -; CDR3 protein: CASSPWGEEQFF; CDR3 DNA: TGTGCCAGCAGCCCCTGGGGGGAAGAGCAGTTCTTC
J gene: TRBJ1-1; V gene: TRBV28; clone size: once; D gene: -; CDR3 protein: CASSLPRAGGAEAFF; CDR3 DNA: TGTGCCAGCAGTTTGCCCCGGGCAGGCGGGGCTGAAGCTTTCTTT